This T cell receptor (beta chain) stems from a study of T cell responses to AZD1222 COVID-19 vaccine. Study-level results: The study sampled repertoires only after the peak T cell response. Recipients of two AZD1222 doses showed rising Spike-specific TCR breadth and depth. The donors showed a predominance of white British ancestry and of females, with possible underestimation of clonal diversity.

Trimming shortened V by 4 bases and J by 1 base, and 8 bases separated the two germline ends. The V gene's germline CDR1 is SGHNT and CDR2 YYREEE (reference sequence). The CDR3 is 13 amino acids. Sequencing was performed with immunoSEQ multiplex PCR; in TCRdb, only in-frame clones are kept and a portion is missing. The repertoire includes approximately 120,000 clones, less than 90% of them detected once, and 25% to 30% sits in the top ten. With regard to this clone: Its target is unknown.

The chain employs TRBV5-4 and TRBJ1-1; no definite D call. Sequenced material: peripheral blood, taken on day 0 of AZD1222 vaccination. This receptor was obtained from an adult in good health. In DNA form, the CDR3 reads TGTGCCAGCAGCAAAGGGAGGAACACTGAAGCTTTCTTT. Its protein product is CASSKGRNTEAFF.